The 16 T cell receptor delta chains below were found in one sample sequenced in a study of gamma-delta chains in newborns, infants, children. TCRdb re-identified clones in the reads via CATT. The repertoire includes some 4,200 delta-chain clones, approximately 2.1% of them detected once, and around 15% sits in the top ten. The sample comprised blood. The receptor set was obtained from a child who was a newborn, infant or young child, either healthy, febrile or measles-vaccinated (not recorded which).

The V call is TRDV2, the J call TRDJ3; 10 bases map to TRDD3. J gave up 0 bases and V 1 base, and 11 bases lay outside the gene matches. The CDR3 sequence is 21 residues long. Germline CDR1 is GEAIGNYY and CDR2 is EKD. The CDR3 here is CACDTILLGDPSSWDTRQMFF. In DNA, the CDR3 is TGTGCCTGTGACACGATACTACTGGGGGATCCAAGCTCCTGGGACACCCGACAGATGTTTTTC.

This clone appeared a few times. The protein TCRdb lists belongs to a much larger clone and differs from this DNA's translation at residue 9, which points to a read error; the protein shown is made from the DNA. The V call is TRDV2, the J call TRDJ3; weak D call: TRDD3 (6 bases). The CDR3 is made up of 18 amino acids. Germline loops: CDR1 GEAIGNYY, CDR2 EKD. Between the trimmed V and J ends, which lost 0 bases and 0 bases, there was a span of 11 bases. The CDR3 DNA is TGTGCCTGTGACACCTGGGGATCCAACTCCTGGGACACCCGACAGATGTTTTTC. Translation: CACDTWGSNSWDTRQMFF.

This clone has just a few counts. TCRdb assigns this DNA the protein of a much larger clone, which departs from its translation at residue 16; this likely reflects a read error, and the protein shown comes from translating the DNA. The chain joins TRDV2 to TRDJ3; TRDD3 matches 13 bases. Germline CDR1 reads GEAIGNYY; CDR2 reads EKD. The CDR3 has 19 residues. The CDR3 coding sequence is TGTGCCTGTGACCCCCTACTGGGGGATACGCCCTGGGACACCCGACGGATGTTTTTC. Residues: CACDPLLGDTPWDTRRMFF.

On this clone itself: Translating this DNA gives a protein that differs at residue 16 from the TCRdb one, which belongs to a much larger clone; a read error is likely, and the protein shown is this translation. CDR3 sequence: CACDTGYLFSWDTRQLFF. The DNA of the CDR3 is TGTGCCTGTGACACCGGATACCTTTTCTCCTGGGACACCCGACAGCTGTTTTTC. The chain has TRDV2 and TRDJ3; D perhaps matches TRDD3 (6 bases). This CDR3 has 18 residues. Germline assignment: CDR1 GEAIGNYY and CDR2 EKD.

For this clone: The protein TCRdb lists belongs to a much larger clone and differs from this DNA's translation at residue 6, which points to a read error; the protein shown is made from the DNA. As DNA, the CDR3 is TGTGCTCTTGGGGAACCTAACGGTCCCTCCCGGGGGCTCTACACCGATAAACTCATCTTT. Amino acids: CALGEPNGPSRGLYTDKLIF. The V and J genes are TRDV1 and TRDJ1; a weak D match, TRDD3 (5 bases). Germline V CDR1 and CDR2: TSWWSYY, QGS. V gave up 1 base and J gave up 0 bases, with 24 bases separating them. The CDR3 is made up of 20 amino acids.

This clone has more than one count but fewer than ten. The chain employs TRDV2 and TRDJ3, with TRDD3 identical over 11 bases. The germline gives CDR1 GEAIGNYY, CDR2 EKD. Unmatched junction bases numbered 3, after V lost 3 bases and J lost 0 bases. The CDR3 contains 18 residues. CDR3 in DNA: TGTGCCTGTGACCCACTGGGGGATAGCTCCTGGGACACCCGACAGATGTTTTTC. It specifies CACDPLGDSSWDTRQMFF.

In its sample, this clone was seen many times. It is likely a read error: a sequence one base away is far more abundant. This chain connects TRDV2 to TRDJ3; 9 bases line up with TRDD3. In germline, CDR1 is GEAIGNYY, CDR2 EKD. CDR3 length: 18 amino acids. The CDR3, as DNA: TGTGCCTGTGACACCTACTGGGGGAGCTCCTGGGGCACCCGACAGATGTTTTTC. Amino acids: CACDTYWGSSWGTRQMFF.

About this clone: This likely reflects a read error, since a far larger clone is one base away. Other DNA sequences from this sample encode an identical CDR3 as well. The CDR3: CACDNDSTGDRNSWDTRQMFF. The CDR3 DNA sequence: TGCGCCTGTGACAACGACAGTACTGGGGATCGCAACTCCTGGGACACCCGACAGATGTTTTTC. The V gene is TRDV2, the J gene TRDJ3; 7 bases are a match to TRDD3. Per the germline V gene, CDR1 is GEAIGNYY and CDR2 is EKD. The CDR3 runs 21 residues.

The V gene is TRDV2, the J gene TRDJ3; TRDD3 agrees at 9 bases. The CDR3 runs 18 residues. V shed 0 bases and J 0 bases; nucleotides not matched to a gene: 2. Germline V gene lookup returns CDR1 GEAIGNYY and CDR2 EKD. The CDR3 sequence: CACDTVGDSSWDTRQMFF. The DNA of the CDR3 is TGTGCCTGTGACACCGTGGGGGATAGCTCCTGGGACACCCGACAGATGTTTTTC.

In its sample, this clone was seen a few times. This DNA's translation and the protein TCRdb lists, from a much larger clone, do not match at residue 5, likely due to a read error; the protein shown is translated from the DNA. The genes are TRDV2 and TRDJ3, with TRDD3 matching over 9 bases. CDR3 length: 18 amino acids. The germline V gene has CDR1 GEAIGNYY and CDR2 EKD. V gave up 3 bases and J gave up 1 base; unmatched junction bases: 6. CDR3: CACDAGGLFSWDTRQMFF. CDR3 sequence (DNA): TGTGCCTGTGACGCTGGGGGATTATTTTCCTGGGACACCCGACAGATGTTTTTC.

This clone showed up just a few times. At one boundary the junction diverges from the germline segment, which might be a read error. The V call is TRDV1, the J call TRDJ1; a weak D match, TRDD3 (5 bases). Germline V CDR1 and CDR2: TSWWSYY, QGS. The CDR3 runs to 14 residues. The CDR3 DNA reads TGTGCCCTTGGGGAATTACGATTCCATTTTAAACCCATCTTT. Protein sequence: CALGELRFHFKPIF.

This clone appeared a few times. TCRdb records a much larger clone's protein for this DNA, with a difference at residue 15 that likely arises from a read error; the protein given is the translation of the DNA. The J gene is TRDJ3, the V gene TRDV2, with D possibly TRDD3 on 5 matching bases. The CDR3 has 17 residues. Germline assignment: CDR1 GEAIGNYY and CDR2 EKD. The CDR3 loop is CACDWGPRSWDTRQIFF. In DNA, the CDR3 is TGTGCCTGTGACTGGGGACCCCGCTCCTGGGACACCCGACAGATTTTTTTC.

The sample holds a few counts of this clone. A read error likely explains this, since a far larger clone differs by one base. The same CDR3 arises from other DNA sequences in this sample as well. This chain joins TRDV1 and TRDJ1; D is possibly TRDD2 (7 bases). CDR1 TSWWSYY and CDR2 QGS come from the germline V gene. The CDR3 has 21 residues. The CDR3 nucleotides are TGCGCTCTTGGGGAACTCGCCTTCCTGTGGGGGCCTCCTCGGGGCACCGATAAACTCATCTTT. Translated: CALGELAFLWGPPRGTDKLIF.

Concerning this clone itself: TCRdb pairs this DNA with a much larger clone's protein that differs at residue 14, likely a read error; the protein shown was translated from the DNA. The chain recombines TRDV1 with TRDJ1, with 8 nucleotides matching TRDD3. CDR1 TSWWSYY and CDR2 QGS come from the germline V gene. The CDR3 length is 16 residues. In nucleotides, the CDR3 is TGTGCTCTTGGACCCACCCAGGGGATACTTACCGATAAACCCATCTTT. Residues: CALGPTQGILTDKPIF.

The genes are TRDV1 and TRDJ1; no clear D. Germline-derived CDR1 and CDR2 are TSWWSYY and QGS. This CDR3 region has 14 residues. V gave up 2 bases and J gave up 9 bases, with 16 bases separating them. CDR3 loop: CALGEFRFHFQLIF. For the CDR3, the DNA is TGTGCTCTTGGGGAATTCCGATTCCATTTTCAACTCATCTTT.

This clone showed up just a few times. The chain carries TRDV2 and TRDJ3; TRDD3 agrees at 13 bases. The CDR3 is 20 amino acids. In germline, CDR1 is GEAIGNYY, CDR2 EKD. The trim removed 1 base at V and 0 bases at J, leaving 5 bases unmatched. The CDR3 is CACDTYWGIRSSWDTRQMFF. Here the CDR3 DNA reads TGTGCCTGTGACACGTACTGGGGGATACGGAGCTCCTGGGACACCCGACAGATGTTTTTC.